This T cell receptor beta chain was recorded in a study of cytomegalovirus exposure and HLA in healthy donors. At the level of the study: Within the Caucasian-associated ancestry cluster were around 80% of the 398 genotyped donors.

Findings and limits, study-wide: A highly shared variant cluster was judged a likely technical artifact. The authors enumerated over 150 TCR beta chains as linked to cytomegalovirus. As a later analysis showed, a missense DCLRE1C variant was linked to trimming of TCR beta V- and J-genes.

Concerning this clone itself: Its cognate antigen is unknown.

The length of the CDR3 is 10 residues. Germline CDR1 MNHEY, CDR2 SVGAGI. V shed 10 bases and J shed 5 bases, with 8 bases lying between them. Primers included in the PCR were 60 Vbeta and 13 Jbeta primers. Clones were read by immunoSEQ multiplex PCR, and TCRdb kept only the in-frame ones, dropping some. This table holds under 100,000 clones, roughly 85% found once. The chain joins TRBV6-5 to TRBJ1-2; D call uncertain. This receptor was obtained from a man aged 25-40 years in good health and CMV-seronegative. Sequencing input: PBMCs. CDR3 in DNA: TGTGCCACTCGGGAGTATGGCTACACCTTC. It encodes CATREYGYTF.